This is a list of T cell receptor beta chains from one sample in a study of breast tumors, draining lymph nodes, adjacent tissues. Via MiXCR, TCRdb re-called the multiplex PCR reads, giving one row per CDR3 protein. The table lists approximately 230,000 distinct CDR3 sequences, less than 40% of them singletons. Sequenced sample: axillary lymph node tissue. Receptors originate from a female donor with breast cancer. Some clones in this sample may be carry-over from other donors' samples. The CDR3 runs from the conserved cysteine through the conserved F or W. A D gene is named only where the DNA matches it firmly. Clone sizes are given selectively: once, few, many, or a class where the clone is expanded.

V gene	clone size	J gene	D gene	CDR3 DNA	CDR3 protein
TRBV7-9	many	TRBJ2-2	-	TGTGCCAGCAGCGTGACAGCGCAAACCACCGGGGAGCTGTTTTTT	CASSVTAQTTGELFF
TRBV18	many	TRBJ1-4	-	TGTGCCAGCAAAGGACAGATTAATGAAAAACTGTTTTTT	CASKGQINEKLFF
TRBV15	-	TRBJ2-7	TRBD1	TGTGCCACCAGCAGACCAGACAGGGGGCCGGACGAGCAGTACTTC	CATSRPDRGPDEQYF
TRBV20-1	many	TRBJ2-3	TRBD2	TGCAGTGCTAGGGCTAGCGGGAGAAATACGCAGTATTTT	CSARASGRNTQYF
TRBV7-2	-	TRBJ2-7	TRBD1	TGTGCCAGCAGCTCAGACAGGGGAAGCGAGCAGTACTTC	CASSSDRGSEQYF
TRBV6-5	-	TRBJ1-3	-	TGTGCCAGCAGTTACATGAGATTGTCTGCGGACTCTGGAAACACCATATATTTT	CASSYMRLSADSGNTIYF
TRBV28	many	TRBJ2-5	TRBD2	TGTGCCAGCAGTGCTTCGGGAGGTCTTAAGGAGACCCAGTACTTC	CASSASGGLKETQYF
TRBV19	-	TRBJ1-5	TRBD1	TGTGCCAGTAGTAGCCCCGGGACAGGGGTGTGGGCCCAGCATTTT	CASSSPGTGVWAQHF
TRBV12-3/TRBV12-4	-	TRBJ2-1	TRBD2	TGTGCCAGCAGTTTCGGGGGACTAGCGGGATGGCAGCAGTTCTTC	CASSFGGLAGWQQFF
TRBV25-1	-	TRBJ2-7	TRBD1	TGTGCCACCTCGGACAGGGGAAACGAGCAGTACTTC	CATSDRGNEQYF
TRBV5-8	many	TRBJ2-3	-	TGTGCCAGCAGCAGGGAAGGGCGGGCAGATACGCAGTATTTT	CASSREGRADTQYF
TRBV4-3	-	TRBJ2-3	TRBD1	TGCGCCAGCAACGCGCCGGGACAGGGTTACAATGAGCAGTATTTT	CASNAPGQGYNEQYF
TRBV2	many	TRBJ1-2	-	TGTGCCAGCAGTGACTGGGGGGCTAACTATGGCTACACCTTC	CASSDWGANYGYTF
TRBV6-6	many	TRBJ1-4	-	TGTGCCAGCAGTTCCACTGGTGGGGCCGAAAAACTGTTTTTT	CASSSTGGAEKLFF
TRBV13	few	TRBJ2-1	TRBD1	TGTGCCAGCAGTATAGAGACAGGGCTGGACAATGAGCAGTTCTTC	CASSIETGLDNEQFF
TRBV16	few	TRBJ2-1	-	TGTGCCAGCAGCCAAACGTCGGGTGCAGCCCCGTTCTTC	CASSQTSGAAPFF
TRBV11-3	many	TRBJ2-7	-	TGTGCCAGCAGCTTGGGGGGACAGAGCTCCTACGAGCAGTACTTC	CASSLGGQSSYEQYF
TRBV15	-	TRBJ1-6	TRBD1	TGTGCCACCAGCACCACCGGGACAGCGAATTCACCCCTCCACTTT	CATSTTGTANSPLHF
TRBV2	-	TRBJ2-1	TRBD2	TGTGCCAGCAGCCCCTTCCGGCTAGCGGGGTACAATGAGCAGTTCTTC	CASSPFRLAGYNEQFF
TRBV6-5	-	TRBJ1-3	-	TGTACCAGCAGTCACGGGGAAGGCACCATATATTTT	CTSSHGEGTIYF
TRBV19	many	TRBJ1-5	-	TGTGCCAGTAGCCAACAGCACGGGCAGCCCCAGCATTTT	CASSQQHGQPQHF
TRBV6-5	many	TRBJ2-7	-	TGTGCCAGCATCTCCCGAACAGGGTACGAGCAGTACTTC	CASISRTGYEQYF
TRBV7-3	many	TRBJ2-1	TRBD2	TGTGCCAGCAGCAAAGCGGGGGGATCCTACAATGAGCAGTTCTTC	CASSKAGGSYNEQFF
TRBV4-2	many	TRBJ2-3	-	TGTGCCAGCAGGGCCACCTCCACAGATACGCAGTATTTT	CASRATSTDTQYF
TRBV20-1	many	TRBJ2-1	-	TGCAGTGCTAGGAGAGGGGGGGCGAATGAGCAGTTCTTC	CSARRGGANEQFF
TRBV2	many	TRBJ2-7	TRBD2	TGTGCCAGCAACTCCCCGGGACTAGCGGGTACCTACGAGCAGTACTTC	CASNSPGLAGTYEQYF
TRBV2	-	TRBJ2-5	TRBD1	TGTGCCAGCAGTGAAACCGGACAGGGTGAGGGGCAGACCCAGTACTTC	CASSETGQGEGQTQYF
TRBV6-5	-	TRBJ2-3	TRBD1	TGTGCCAGCGAGACCGGGACAGGGGTCACAGATACGCAGTATTTT	CASETGTGVTDTQYF
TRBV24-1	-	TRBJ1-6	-	TGTGCCACCAGTCGCAGGGTGGGTTCACCCCTCCACTTT	CATSRRVGSPLHF
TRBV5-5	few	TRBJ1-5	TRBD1	TGTGCCAGCACCAGGGGGGGCGCGACTCAGCCCCAGCATTTT	CASTRGGATQPQHF
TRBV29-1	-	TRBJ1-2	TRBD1	TGCAGCGTTGGGGCGGGCACAGGGGGATCCGATGGCTACACCTTC	CSVGAGTGGSDGYTF
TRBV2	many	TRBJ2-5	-	TGTGCCAGCAGCCCCGAGGCGGGAACCTTCCAAGAGACCCAGTACTTC	CASSPEAGTFQETQYF
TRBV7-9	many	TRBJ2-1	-	TGTGCCAGCAGCTTGGCGGGGACTTACAATGAGCAGTTCTTC	CASSLAGTYNEQFF
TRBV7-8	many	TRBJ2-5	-	TGTGCCAGCAGCCTCAGACTAAACCAAGAGACCCAGTACTTC	CASSLRLNQETQYF
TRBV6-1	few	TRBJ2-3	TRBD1	TGTGCCAGCAGTCCCGGGACAGGGGTCACAGATACGCAGTATTTT	CASSPGTGVTDTQYF
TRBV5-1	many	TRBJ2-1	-	TGCGCCAGCAGCTTGGACGGGGGGCGCTCCTACAATGAGCAGTTCTTC	CASSLDGGRSYNEQFF
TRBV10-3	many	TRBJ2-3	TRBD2	TGTGCCATCGCGGGAGGCGAGCGGGAGACCGATACGCAGTATTTT	CAIAGGERETDTQYF
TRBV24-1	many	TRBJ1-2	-	TGTGCCACCAGTGATTATGACAGAAACTATGGCTACACCTTC	CATSDYDRNYGYTF
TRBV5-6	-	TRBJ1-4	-	TGTGCCAGCAGAAACGGGGCGACTACAACTAATGAAAAACTGTTTTTT	CASRNGATTTNEKLFF
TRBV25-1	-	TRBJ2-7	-	TGTGCCAGCAGTGAATTAGGCCGAGGGCGAAAGGTCTTC	CASSELGRGRKVF
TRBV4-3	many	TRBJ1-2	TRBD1	TGCGCCAGCAGCCAAGATTTGGGACAGGGGGCTTTTAATGGCTACACCTTC	CASSQDLGQGAFNGYTF
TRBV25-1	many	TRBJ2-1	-	TGTGCCAGCAGTGGACAGGGGCGCGGGGGAAAGGATGAGCAGTTCTTC	CASSGQGRGGKDEQFF
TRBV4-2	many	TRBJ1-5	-	TGTGCCAGCAGCCAAGATCAGGGTCAGCCCCAGCATTTT	CASSQDQGQPQHF
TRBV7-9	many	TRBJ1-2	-	TGTGCCAGCAGCTCTATGGCGGAAACCATCTTC	CASSSMAETIF
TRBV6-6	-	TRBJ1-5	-	TGTGCCACCAGTCACCCCCTAGGTAGCAATCAGCCCCAGCATTTT	CATSHPLGSNQPQHF
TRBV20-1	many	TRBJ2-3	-	TGCAGTGCCCTGCAAGGCGCAGATACGCAGTATTTT	CSALQGADTQYF
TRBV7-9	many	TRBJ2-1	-	TGTGCCAGCAACACAGATGGCAATGAGCAGTTCTTC	CASNTDGNEQFF
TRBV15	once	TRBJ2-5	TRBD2	TGTGCCACCAGCAGCTTAGTAGCGGGAGCCGAGACCCAGTACTTC	CATSSLVAGAETQYF
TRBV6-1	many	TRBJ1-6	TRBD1	TGTGCCAGCAGGCCCTCGACAGGGTGGGTCTATTCACCCCTCCACTTT	CASRPSTGWVYSPLHF
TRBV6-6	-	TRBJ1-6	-	TGTGCCAGCAGTTCAAGAGGGGATTCATGGCTACACCTCGAAGCATATTCACCCCTCCACTTT	CASSSRGDSWLHLEAYSPLHF